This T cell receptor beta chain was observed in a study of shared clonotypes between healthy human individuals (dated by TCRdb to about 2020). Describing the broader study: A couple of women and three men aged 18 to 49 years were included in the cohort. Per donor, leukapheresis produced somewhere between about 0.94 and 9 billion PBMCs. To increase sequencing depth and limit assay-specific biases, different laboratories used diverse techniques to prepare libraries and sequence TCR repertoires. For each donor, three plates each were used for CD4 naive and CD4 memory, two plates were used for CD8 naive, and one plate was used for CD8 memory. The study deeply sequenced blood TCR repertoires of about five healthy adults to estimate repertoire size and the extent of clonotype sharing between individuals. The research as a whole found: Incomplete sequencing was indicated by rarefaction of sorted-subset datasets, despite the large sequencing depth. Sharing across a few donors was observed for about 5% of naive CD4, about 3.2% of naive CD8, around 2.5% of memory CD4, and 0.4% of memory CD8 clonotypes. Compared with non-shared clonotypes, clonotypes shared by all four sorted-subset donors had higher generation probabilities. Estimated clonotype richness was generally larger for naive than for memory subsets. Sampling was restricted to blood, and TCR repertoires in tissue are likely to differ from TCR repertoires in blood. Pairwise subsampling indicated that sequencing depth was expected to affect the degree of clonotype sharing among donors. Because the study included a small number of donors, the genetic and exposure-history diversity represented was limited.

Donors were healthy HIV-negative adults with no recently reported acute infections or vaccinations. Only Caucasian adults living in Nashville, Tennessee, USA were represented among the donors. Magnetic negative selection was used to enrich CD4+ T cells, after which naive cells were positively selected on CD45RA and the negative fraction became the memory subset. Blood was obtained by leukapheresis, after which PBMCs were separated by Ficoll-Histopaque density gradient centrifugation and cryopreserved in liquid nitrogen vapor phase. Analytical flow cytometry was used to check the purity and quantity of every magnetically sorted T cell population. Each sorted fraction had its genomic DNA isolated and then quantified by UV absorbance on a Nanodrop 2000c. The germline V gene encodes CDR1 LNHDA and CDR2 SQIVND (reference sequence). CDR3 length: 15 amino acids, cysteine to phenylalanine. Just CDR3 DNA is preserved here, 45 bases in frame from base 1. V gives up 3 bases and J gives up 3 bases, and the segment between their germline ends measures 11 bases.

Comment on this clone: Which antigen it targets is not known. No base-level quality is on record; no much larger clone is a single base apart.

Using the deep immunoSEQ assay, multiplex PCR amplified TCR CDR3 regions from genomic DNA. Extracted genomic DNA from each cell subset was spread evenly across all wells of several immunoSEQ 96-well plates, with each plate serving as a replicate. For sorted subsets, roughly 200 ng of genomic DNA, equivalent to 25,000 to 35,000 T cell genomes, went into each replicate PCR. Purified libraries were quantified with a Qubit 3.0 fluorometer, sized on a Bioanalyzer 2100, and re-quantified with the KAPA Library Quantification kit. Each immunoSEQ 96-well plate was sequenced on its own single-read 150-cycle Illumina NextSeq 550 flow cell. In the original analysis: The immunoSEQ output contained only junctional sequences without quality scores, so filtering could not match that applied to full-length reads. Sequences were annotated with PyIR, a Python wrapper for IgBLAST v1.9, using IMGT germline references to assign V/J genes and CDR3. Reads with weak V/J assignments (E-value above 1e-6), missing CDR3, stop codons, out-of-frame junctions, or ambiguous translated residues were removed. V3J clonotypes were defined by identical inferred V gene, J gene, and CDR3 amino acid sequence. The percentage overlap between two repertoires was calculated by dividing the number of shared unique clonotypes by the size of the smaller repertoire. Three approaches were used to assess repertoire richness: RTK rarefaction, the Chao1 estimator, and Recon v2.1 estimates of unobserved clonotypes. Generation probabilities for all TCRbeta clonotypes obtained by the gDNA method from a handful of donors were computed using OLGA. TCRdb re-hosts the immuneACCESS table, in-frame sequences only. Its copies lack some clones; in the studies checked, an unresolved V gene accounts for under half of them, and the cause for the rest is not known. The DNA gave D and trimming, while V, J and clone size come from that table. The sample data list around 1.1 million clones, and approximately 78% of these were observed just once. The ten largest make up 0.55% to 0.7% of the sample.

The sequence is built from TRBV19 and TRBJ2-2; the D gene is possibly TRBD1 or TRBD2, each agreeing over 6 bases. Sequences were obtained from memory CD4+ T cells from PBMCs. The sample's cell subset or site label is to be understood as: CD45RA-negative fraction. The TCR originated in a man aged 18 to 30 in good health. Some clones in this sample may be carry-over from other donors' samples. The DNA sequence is TGTGCCAGTAGTATTGGGGGGCGCGACACCGGGGAGCTGTTTTTT. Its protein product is CASSIGGRDTGELFF.